The 3 T cell receptor beta chains reported below all come from one sample, sequenced in a study of blood T cells in healthy people across ages. With a J-beta primer mix and a sample-barcoded 5' primer, a second PCR ran about 7 to 12 cycles. TCRdb ran MiXCR on the 5' RACE reads and lists one entry per CDR3 protein. The sample shows 600,000 to 900,000 distinct CDR3 sequences, approximately 24% of them seen only once. These data also featured in a second study, about T cells of mothers and their children.

Sequencing input: blood. All receptors come from a boy between 5 and 17 years old in good health.

The chain links TRBV5-1 to TRBJ2-4; TRBD2 might be the D (5 bases). Per the germline V gene, CDR1 is SGHRS and CDR2 is YFSETQ. This CDR3 comprises 17 residues. V gave up 0 bases and J gave up 2 bases, with 15 bases separating them. The DNA of the CDR3 is TGCGCCAGCAGCTTGGCCATGGACCCCGGGACCAAAAACATTCAGTACTTC. Translation gives CASSLAMDPGTKNIQYF.

The sample holds a few counts of this clonotype. The chain combines TRBV27 with TRBJ1-2; D not resolved. Trimming left V 1 base short and J 0 bases short, with 9 bases between. Germline-derived CDR1 and CDR2 are MNHEY and SMNVEV (reference sequence). The CDR3 is made up of 15 amino acids. In DNA, the CDR3 is TGTGCCAGCAGTTTATATCCGGCCCCTAACTATGGCTACACCTTC. This codes for CASSLYPAPNYGYTF.

The rearrangement links TRBV28 to TRBJ2-5; 7 bases are a match to TRBD2. V was clipped by 4 bases and J by 1 base; unmatched bases: 9. From germline, CDR1 is MDHEN and CDR2 SYDVKM. This CDR3 is 16 amino acids long. CDR3 coding DNA: TGTGCCAGCAGTTCGAAGCGGGGCCCGAGCCAAGAGACCCAGTACTTC. It encodes CASSSKRGPSQETQYF.